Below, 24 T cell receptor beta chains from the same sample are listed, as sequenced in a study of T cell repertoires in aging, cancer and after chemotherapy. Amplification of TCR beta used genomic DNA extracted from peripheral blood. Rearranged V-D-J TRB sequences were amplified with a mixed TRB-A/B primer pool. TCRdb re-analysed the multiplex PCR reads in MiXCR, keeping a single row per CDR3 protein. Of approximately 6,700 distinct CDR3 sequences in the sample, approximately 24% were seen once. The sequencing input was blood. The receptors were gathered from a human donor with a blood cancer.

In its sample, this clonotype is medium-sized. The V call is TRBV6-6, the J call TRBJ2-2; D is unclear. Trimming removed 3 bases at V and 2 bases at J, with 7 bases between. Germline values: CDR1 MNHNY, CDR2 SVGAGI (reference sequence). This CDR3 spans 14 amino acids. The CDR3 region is CASSYITNTGELFF. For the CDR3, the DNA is TGTGCCAGCAGTTATATCACTAACACCGGGGAGCTGTTTTTT.

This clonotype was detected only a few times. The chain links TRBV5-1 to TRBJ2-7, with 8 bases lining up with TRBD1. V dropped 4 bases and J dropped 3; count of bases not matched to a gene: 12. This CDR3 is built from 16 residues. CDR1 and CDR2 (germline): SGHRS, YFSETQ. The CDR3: CASSLDSGGLFYEQYF. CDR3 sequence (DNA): TGCGCCAGCAGCCTTGATTCAGGGGGCCTTTTCTACGAGCAGTACTTC.

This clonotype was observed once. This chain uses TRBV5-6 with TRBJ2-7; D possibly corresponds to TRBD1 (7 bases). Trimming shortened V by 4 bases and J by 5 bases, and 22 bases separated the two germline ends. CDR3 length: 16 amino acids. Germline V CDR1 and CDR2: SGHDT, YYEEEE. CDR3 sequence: CASSMGTAKDYDEQYF. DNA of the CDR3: TGTGCCAGCAGCATGGGGACAGCAAAGGACTACGACGAGCAGTACTTC.

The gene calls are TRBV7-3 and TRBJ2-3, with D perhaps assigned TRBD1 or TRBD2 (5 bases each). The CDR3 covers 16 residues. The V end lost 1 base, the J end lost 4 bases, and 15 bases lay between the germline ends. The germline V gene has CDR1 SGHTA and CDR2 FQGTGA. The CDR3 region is CASSLRFQGPADTQYF. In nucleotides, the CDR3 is TGTGCCAGCAGCTTAAGGTTTCAGGGACCGGCAGATACGCAGTATTTT. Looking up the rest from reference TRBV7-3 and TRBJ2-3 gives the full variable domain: GAGVSQTPSNKVTEKGKYVELRCDPISGHTALYWYRQSLGQGPEFLIYFQGTGAADDSGLPNDRFFAVRPEGSVSTLKIQRTERGDSAVYLCASSLRFQGPADTQYFGPGTRLTVL.

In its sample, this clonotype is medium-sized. CDR3 protein: CASSFRVGVYEQYF. The CDR3 DNA is TGTGCCAGCAGCTTTAGAGTTGGGGTCTACGAGCAGTACTTC. The genes are TRBV5-6 and TRBJ2-7; no definite D call. The CDR3 contains 14 residues. Per the germline V gene, CDR1 is SGHDT and CDR2 is YYEEEE. Deletions cut 2 bases from V and 3 bases from J, with 12 bases between.

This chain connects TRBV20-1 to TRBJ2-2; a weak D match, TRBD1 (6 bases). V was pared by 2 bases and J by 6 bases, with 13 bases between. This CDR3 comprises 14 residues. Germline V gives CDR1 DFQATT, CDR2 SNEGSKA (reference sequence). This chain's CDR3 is CSARQGSSPGELFF. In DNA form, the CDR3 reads TGCAGTGCTAGACAGGGGAGTTCGCCCGGGGAGCTGTTTTTT.

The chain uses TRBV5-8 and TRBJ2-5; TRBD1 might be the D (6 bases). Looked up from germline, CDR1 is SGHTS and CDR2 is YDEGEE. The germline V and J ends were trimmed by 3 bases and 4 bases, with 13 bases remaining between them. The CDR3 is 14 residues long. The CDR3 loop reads CASSSTGFGETQYF. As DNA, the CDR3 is TGTGCCAGCAGCTCCACAGGGTTTGGAGAGACCCAGTACTTC.

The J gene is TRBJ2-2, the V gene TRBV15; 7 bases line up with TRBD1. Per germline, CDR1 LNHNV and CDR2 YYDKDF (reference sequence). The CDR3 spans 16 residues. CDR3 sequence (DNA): TGTGCAAACAGCAGAGTAGGGGGCCGTGACACCGGGGAGCTGTTTTTT. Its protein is CANSRVGGRDTGELFF.

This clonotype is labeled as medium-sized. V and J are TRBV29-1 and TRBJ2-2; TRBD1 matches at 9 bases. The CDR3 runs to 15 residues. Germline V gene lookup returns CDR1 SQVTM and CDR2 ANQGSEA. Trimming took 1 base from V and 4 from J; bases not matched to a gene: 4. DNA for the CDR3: TGCAGCGTTGAAGGGACAGGGGCAGTCACCGGGGAGCTGTTTTTT. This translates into CSVEGTGAVTGELFF.

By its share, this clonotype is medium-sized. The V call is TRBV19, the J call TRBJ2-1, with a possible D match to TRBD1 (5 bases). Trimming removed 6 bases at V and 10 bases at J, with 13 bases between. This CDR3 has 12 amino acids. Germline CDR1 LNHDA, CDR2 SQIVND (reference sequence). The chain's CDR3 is CASSRITGEQFF. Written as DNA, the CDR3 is TGTGCCAGTAGCCGAATCACAGGAGAGCAGTTCTTC.

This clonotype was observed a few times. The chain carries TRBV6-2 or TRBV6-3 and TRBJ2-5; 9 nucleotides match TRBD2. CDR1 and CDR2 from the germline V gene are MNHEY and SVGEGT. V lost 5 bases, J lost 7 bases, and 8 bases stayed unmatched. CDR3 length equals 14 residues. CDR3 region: CASSPLAGRGTQYF. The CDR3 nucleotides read TGTGCCAGCAGTCCCCTAGCGGGGAGAGGGACCCAGTACTTC.

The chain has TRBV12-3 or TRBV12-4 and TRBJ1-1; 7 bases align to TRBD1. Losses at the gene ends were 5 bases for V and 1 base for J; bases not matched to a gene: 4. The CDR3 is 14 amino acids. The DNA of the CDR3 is TGTGCCAGCAGTCTCCGACAGGGGAACACTGAAGCTTTCTTT. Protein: CASSLRQGNTEAFF.

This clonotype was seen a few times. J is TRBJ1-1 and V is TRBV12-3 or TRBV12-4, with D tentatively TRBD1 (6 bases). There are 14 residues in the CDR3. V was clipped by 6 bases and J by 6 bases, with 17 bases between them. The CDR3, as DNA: TGTGCCAGCAGCCGCACCACAGGGATCGCTGAAGCTTTCTTT. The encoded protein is CASSRTTGIAEAFF.

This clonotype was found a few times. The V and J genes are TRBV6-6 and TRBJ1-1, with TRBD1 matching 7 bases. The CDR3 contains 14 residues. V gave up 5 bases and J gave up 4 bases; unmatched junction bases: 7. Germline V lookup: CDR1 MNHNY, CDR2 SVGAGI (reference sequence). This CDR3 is CASSQIQGGTEAFF. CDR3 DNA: TGTGCCAGCAGTCAAATTCAGGGGGGCACTGAAGCTTTCTTT.

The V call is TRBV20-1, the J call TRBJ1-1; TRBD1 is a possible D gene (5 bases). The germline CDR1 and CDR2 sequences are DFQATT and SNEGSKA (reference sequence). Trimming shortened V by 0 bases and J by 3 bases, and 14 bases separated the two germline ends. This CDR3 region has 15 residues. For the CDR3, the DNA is TGCAGTGCTAGAGATATGGCCAGGGTACACACTGAAGCTTTCTTT. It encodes CSARDMARVHTEAFF.

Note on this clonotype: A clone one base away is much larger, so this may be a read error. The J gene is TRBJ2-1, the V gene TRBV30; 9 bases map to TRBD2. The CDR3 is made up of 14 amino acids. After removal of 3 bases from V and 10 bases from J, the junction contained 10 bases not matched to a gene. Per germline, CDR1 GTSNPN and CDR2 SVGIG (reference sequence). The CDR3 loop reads CAWRGGGRVREQFF. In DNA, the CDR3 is TGTGCCTGGAGGGGCGGCGGGAGGGTAAGGGAGCAGTTCTTC. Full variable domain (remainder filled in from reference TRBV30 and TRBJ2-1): SQTIHQWPATLVQPVGSPLSLECTVEGTSNPNLYWYRQAAGRGLQLLFYSVGIGQISSEVPQNLSASRPQDRQFILSSKKLLLSDSGFYLCAWRGGGRVREQFFGPGTRLTVL.

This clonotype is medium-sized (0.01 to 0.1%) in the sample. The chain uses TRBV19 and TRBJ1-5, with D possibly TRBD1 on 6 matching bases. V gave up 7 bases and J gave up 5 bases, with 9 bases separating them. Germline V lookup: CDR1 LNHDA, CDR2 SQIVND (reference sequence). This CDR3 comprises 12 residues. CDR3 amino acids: CASKWGHQPQHF. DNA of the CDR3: TGTGCCAGTAAATGGGGGCATCAGCCCCAGCATTTT.

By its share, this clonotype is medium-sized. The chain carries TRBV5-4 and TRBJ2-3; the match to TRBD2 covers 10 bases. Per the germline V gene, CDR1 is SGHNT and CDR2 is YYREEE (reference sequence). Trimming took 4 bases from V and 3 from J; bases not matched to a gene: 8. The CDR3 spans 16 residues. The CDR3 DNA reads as TGTGCCAGCAGCCCTGTAGCGGGAGGCCTAACAGATACGCAGTATTTT. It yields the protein CASSPVAGGLTDTQYF.

In nucleotides, the CDR3 is TGTGCCAGCAGTTTAACGGGAGCGGGCTACAATGAGCAGTTCTTC. Protein: CASSLTGAGYNEQFF. The V call is TRBV6-1, the J call TRBJ2-1, with D maybe TRBD2 (6 bases). The CDR3 runs 15 residues. Germline V CDR1 and CDR2: MNHNS, SASEGT. Trimming cost V 5 bases and J 3 bases, with 14 bases left between them.

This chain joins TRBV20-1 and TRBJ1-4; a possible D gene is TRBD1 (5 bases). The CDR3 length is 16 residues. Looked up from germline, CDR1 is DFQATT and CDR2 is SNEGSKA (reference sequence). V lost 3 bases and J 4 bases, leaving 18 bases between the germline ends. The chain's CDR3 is CSASRPGGINNEKLFF. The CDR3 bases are TGCAGTGCTAGTCGCCCTGGGGGGATTAATAATGAAAAACTGTTTTTT.

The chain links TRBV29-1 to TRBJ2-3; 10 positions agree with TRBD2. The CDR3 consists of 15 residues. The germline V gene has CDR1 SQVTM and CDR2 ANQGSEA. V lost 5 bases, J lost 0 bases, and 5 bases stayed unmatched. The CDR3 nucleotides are TGCAGCGTTAGGACTAGCGGCACTAGCACAGATACGCAGTATTTT. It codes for CSVRTSGTSTDTQYF.

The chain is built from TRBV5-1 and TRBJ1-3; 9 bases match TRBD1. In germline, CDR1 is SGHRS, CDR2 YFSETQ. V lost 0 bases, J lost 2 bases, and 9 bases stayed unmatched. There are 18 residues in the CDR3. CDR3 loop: CASSLAGTGIGAGNTIYF. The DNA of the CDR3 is TGCGCCAGCAGCTTGGCCGGGACAGGGATCGGGGCTGGAAACACCATATATTTT.

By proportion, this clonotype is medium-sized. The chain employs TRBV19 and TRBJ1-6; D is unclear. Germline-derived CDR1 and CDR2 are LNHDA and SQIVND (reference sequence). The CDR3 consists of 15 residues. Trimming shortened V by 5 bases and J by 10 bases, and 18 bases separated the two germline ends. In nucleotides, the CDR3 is TGTGCCAGTAGTCCTGACCGGCATTCTAGGTCACCCCTCCACTTT. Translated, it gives CASSPDRHSRSPLHF.

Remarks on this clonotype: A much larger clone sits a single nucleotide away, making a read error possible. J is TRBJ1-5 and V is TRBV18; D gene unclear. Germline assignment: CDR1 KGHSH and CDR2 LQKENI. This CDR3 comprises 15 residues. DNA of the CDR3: TGTGCCAGCTCAGTACAGAGTCATAGCAATCAGCCCCTGCATTTT. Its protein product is CASSVQSHSNQPLHF.